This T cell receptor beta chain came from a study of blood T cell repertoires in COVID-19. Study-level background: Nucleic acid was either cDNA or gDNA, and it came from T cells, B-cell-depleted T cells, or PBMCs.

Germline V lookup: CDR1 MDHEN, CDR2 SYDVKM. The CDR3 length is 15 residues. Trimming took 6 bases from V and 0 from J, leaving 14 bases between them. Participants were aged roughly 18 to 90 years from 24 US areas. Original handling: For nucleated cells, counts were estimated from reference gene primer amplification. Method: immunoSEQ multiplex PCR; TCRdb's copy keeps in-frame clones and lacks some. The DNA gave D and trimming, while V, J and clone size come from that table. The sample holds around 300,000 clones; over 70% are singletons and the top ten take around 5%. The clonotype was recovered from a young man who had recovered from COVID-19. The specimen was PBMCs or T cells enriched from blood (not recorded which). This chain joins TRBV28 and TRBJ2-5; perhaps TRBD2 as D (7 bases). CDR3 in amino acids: CASRWGGADQETQYF. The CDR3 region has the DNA TGTGCCAGCAGATGGGGGGGGGCCGACCAAGAGACCCAGTACTTC. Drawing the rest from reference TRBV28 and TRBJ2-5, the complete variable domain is DVKVTQSSRYLVKRTGEKVFLECVQDMDHENMFWYRQDPGLGLRLIYFSYDVKMKEKGDIPEGYSVSREKKERFSLILESASTNQTSMYLCASRWGGADQETQYFGPGTRLLVL.